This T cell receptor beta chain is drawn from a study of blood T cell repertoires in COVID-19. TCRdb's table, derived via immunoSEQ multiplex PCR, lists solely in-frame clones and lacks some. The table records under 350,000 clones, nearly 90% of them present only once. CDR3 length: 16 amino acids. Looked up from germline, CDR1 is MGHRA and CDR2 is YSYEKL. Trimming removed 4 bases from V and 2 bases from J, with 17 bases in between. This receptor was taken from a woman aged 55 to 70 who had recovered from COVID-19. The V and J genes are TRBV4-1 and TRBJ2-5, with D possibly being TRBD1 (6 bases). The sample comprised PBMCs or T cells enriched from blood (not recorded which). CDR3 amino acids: CASSPGRGTYQETQYF. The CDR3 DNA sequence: TGCGCCAGCAGCCCGGGAAGGGGGACATATCAAGAGACCCAGTACTTC.